This T cell receptor beta chain was captured by sequencing in a study of cytomegalovirus exposure and HLA in healthy donors. The study, taken as a whole, reports: The dataset shows that most TCR sequences were rare, while some public TCRs occurred in many donors. According to the study, around 150 TCR beta chains were cytomegalovirus-associated.

Method: immunoSEQ multiplex PCR; TCRdb's copy keeps in-frame clones and lacks some. The table has about 150,000 clones, around 88% seen once. The donors were members of the validation cohort comprising approximately 110 subjects, separate from the approximately 670-subject first cohort. A note on this clone: The antigen is undetermined. One junction end disagrees with the germline gene, perhaps due to a read error.

Looked up from germline, CDR1 is SNHLY and CDR2 is FYNNEI. The CDR3 runs to 15 residues. This receptor was taken from a man aged 18 to 29 in good health and CMV-seropositive. The J gene is TRBJ1-2, the V gene TRBV2, with D possibly TRBD1 on 5 matching bases. The sequenced material came from PBMCs. The CDR3 nucleotides read TGTGCCAGCAGGGAAGAGCAGGGTACGGGCTATGGCTACACCTTC. Residues: CASREEQGTGYGYTF.